A selection of T cell receptor beta chains follows, all from one sample in a study of T cell changes during pregnancy in multiple sclerosis. Sequencing was performed with immunoSEQ multiplex PCR; in TCRdb, only in-frame clones are kept and a portion is missing. The sample has over 75,000 clones; around 92% are singletons. Material: peripheral blood, obtained in the first trimester of pregnancy. Receptors were obtained from a female donor with multiple sclerosis, enrolled in a pregnancy study. The CDR3 runs from the conserved cysteine through the conserved F or W. A D gene is named only where the DNA matches it firmly. The size entry is marked missing in some rows and otherwise reads once, few, many or a size class.

V	D	J	size	DNA	CDR3
TRBV28	TRBD1	TRBJ1-2	NA	TGTGCCAGCAGTCCCCGGACAGGGGGCTTCCTTACTATAGCTAACTATGGCTACACCTTC	CASSPRTGGFLTIANYGYTF
TRBV13	NA	TRBJ1-1	NA	TGTGCCAGCAGCCGGGGGGTTGCTGAAGCTTTCTTT	CASSRGVAEAFF
TRBV27	NA	TRBJ1-2	NA	TGTGCCAGCAGTCTGCTCCAGGGCTATGGCTACACCTTC	CASSLLQGYGYTF
TRBV13	NA	TRBJ2-5	NA	TGTGCCAGCGGTGTAGCAGGAGGTCTCCAAGAGACCCAGTACTTC	CASGVAGGLQETQYF
TRBV5-4	TRBD1	TRBJ1-2	few	TGTGCCAGCAGCTACGGGACAGGGGGCTATGGCTACACCTTC	CASSYGTGGYGYTF
TRBV30	TRBD1	TRBJ1-1	NA	TGTGCCTACGACAGGGACGCTGAAGCTTTCTTT	CAYDRDAEAFF
TRBV15	TRBD1	TRBJ1-1	NA	TGTGCCACCAGCAGGAGGGGGCAAACTGAAGCTTTCTTT	CATSRRGQTEAFF
TRBV4-1	TRBD2	TRBJ2-2	NA	TGCGCCAGCAGCCAAGGGGGGACTAGCGGGAGACGGGGGGGCGGGGAGCTGTTTTTT	CASSQGGTSGRRGGGELFF
TRBV15	TRBD1	TRBJ1-3	NA	TGTGCCACCAGCAGAGGGACAGGCCTTGGTCTGGGCAACACCATATATTTT	CATSRGTGLGLGNTIYF
TRBV7-8	NA	TRBJ2-1	NA	TGTGCCAGCAGCTTAGTTCCCGGGAGCTCCTACAATGAGCAGTTCTTC	CASSLVPGSSYNEQFF
TRBV19	NA	TRBJ1-1	NA	TGTGCCAGTAGTATTGACTTGATGAACACTGAAGCTTTCTTT	CASSIDLMNTEAFF
TRBV27	TRBD2	TRBJ2-1	NA	TGTGCCAGCAGCCATCCGGGACTATCCTACAATGAGCAGTTCTTC	CASSHPGLSYNEQFF
TRBV15	NA	TRBJ2-5	NA	TGTGCCACCAGCCGCGGACGAGGGGAGACCCAGTACTTC	CATSRGRGETQYF
TRBV7-6	NA	TRBJ2-3	NA	TGTGCCAGCAGCGCCGATTTTTCCGGGACTAGCACAGATACGCAGTATTTT	CASSADFSGTSTDTQYF
TRBV11-2	NA	TRBJ2-2	NA	TGTGCCAGCAGCTTAGGTCAGAGGACCGGGGAGCTGTTTTTT	CASSLGQRTGELFF
TRBV11-2	NA	TRBJ2-7	NA	TGTGCCAGCAGCTTAGCGGGCGAGCAGTACTTC	CASSLAGEQYF
TRBV6-5	NA	TRBJ1-4	NA	TGTGCCAGCAGTTATAAAATAGGAGCAACTAATGAAAAACTGTTTTTT	CASSYKIGATNEKLFF
TRBV19	NA	TRBJ1-1	NA	TGTGCCAGTAGTATGAGGGGGGGAGAAGCTTTCTTT	CASSMRGGEAFF
TRBV15	NA	TRBJ2-1	NA	TGTGCCACCACCGAGGGGGTAGGGGACAATGAGCAGTTCTTC	CATTEGVGDNEQFF
TRBV28	TRBD1	TRBJ2-2	once	TGTGCCAGCAGAATACAGGGGCCCGGGGAGCTGTTTTTT	CASRIQGPGELFF
TRBV9	TRBD1	TRBJ2-2	NA	TGTGCCAGCAGCGCGGACACGGGGACAGGGAGGTTTGGTGACACCGGGGAGCTGTTTTTT	CASSADTGTGRFGDTGELFF
TRBV9	NA	TRBJ2-1	NA	TGTGCCAGCAGCGTAGAGGCAGGGCCGTACAATGAGCAGTTCTTC	CASSVEAGPYNEQFF
TRBV28	NA	TRBJ2-1	NA	TGTGCCAGCAGTAGTCTCAGGGAATCCTACAATGAGCAGTTCTTC	CASSSLRESYNEQFF
TRBV7-9	TRBD2	TRBJ2-7	NA	TGTGCCAGCAGCTTAGGGGGACTAGCGGGAGTGTCCCACGAGCAGTACTTC	CASSLGGLAGVSHEQYF
TRBV19	NA	TRBJ2-1	NA	TGTGCCAGTAGTATAGTGGGCGGGGCTGAGCAGTTCTTC	CASSIVGGAEQFF
TRBV29-1	NA	TRBJ2-7	NA	TGCAGCGTTGAAGGGGGGCTTGGGGCGGGTATGAACGAGCAGTACTTC	CSVEGGLGAGMNEQYF
TRBV7-3	NA	TRBJ2-3	NA	TGTGCCAGCAGCTGGGGGCCCCCCACAGATACGCAGTATTTT	CASSWGPPTDTQYF
TRBV5-4	TRBD1	TRBJ1-2	once	TGTGCCAGCAGCTTTACAGGGGGCGGGTATGGCTACACCTTC	CASSFTGGGYGYTF
TRBV5-4	NA	TRBJ2-3	once	TGTGCCAGCAGCCCGGAATTAGGAGCCACAGATACGCAGTATTTT	CASSPELGATDTQYF
TRBV2	TRBD1	TRBJ2-6	NA	TGTGCCAGCAGTGGGGTAAGGACAGGCGGCTCTGGGGCCAACGTCCTGACTTTC	CASSGVRTGGSGANVLTF
TRBV28	TRBD2	TRBJ2-7	NA	TGTGCCAGCGGGCTAGCGGGGCCCGGGGGATACGAGCAGTACTTC	CASGLAGPGGYEQYF
TRBV4-2	TRBD1	TRBJ2-2	once	TGTGCCAGCGGACAGGGCGAGAACACCGGGGAGCTGTTTTTT	CASGQGENTGELFF
TRBV28	NA	TRBJ2-2	NA	TGTGCCAGCAGTTATGGACACATAAACACCGGGGAGCTGTTTTTT	CASSYGHINTGELFF
TRBV28	TRBD1	TRBJ2-2	once	TGTGCCAGCATCCTGAGACAGGGGAACACCGGGGAGCTGTTTTTT	CASILRQGNTGELFF
TRBV6-5	TRBD1	TRBJ1-2	NA	TGTGCCAGCAGCCGGACAGGGGTCTATGGCTACACCTTC	CASSRTGVYGYTF
TRBV14	NA	TRBJ2-7	NA	TGTGCCAGCAGCCAAGCGTACAGATCGGACGAGCAGTACTTC	CASSQAYRSDEQYF
TRBV6-5	TRBD1	TRBJ2-2	NA	TGTGCCAGCAGCCGGACAGGGAAGGCCGGGGAGCTGTTTTTT	CASSRTGKAGELFF
TRBV25-1	NA	TRBJ2-7	NA	TGTGCCAGCAGTGAAGGGGGCGGAACCTACGAGCAGTACTTC	CASSEGGGTYEQYF
TRBV7-2	TRBD1	TRBJ2-5	few	TGTGCCAGCAGCCCCACCCGACAGGGTCGGGGGACCCAGTACTTC	CASSPTRQGRGTQYF
TRBV25-1	NA	TRBJ2-1	NA	TGTGCCAGCAGTGAATACCAGATCCGCTCCTACAATGAGCAGTTCTTC	CASSEYQIRSYNEQFF
TRBV28	NA	TRBJ1-1	NA	TGTGCCAGCAGTTTAAGGCAGCGGGGAGCTTTCTTT	CASSLRQRGAFF
TRBV11-2	NA	TRBJ2-7	NA	TGTGCCAGCAGCTTATCTCCCGGGAGATGGGCCTACGAGCAGTACTTC	CASSLSPGRWAYEQYF